This passage covers 17 T cell receptor beta chains from one sample sequenced in a study of post-analysis software for immune sequencing data. Notes on the study in general: Patients showed TRBV5-6, TRBV5-1 and TRBV20-1 among 4 or 5 TRBV segments more frequent than in controls.

The authors incorporated unique molecular identifiers into the TCR beta cDNA libraries. TCRdb fed the PCR reads into MiXCR, producing one record per CDR3 protein. Of roughly 580,000 distinct CDR3 sequences in the sample, about 40% were seen once. The antigens of these receptors remain unknown. The sequenced sample consisted of blood. The receptors stem from a girl aged 5 to 17 with multiple sclerosis.

The rearrangement links TRBV7-9 to TRBJ2-7; a weak D match, TRBD1 (6 bases). V was cut by 5 bases and J by 6 bases, with 11 bases left in between. Germline CDR1 reads SEHNR; CDR2 reads FQNEAQ (reference sequence). The CDR3 has 12 residues. This CDR3 reads CASSPRRGEQYF. CDR3 sequence (DNA): TGTGCCAGCAGCCCGCGCAGGGGCGAGCAGTACTTC.

The rearrangement uses TRBV7-9 and TRBJ1-2; 12 bases fit TRBD1. CDR1 and CDR2 (germline): SEHNR, FQNEAQ (reference sequence). The ends lost 5 bases at V and 3 bases at J; junction bases unmatched: 4. CDR3 length: 15 amino acids. This chain's CDR3 is CASSKGQGAYYGYTF. The CDR3, as DNA: TGTGCCAGCAGCAAGGGACAGGGGGCTTACTATGGCTACACCTTC.

This clonotype was seen many times. J is TRBJ2-5 and V is TRBV20-1, with D hard to call. The CDR3 consists of 15 residues. Looked up from germline, CDR1 is DFQATT and CDR2 is SNEGSKA (reference sequence). Between the trimmed V and J ends, which lost 0 bases and 1 base, there was a span of 12 bases. The DNA of the CDR3 is TGCAGTGCTAGAGATCTTCGACAAGCCCAAGAGACCCAGTACTTC. Its protein is CSARDLRQAQETQYF.

This clonotype was counted only a few times. The chain carries TRBV12-3 or TRBV12-4 and TRBJ2-1, with D unclear. CDR3 length equals 14 residues. Trimming stripped 8 bases from V and 0 bases from J, with 11 bases between. Here the CDR3 reads CASWLGASYNEQFF. CDR3 sequence (DNA): TGTGCCAGCTGGCTGGGCGCCTCCTACAATGAGCAGTTCTTC.

The chain joins TRBV7-8 to TRBJ1-1, with D possibly being TRBD1 (5 bases). Germline CDR1 SGHVS, CDR2 FQNEAQ. V lost 5 bases and J 5 bases, leaving 15 bases between the germline ends. The CDR3 spans 14 residues. DNA of the CDR3: TGTGCCAGCAGCAAGGGGACGGCGGGAACTGAAGCTTTCTTT. Amino acids: CASSKGTAGTEAFF. Using reference TRBV7-8 and TRBJ1-1 for the parts outside the CDR3, the full variable domain is GAGVSQSPRYKVAKRGQDVALRCDPISGHVSLFWYQQALGQGPEFLTYFQNEAQLDKSGLPSDRFFAERPEGSVSTLKIQRTQQEDSAVYLCASSKGTAGTEAFFGQGTRLTVV.

The CDR3 spells CATSREHRSRTLNEQFF. CDR3 bases: TGTGCCACCAGCAGAGAACATAGATCCAGGACATTGAATGAGCAGTTCTTC. The rearrangement links TRBV15 to TRBJ2-1; D perhaps matches TRBD1 (5 bases). Deletions cut 0 bases from V and 7 bases from J, with 19 bases between. There are 17 residues in the CDR3. Germline V gene data show CDR1 as LNHNV and CDR2 as YYDKDF (reference sequence).

The chain recombines TRBV7-9 with TRBJ2-6; D may be TRBD1 (5 bases). The CDR3 covers 17 residues. The ends were cut back, 1 base at V and 2 bases at J, with 12 bases in the middle. The germline CDR1 and CDR2 sequences are SEHNR and FQNEAQ (reference sequence). The CDR3 sequence is CASSLGQGRTGANVLTF. For the CDR3, the DNA is TGTGCCAGCAGCTTAGGCCAGGGTCGGACTGGGGCCAACGTCCTGACTTTC. Full variable domain (rest looked up from reference TRBV7-9 and TRBJ2-6): DTGVSQNPRHKITKRGQNVTFRCDPISEHNRLYWYRQTLGQGPEFLTYFQNEAQLEKSRLLSDRFSAERPKGSFSTLEIQRTEQGDSAMYLCASSLGQGRTGANVLTFGAGSRLTVL.

The genes are TRBV27 and TRBJ2-7; 8 nucleotides align to TRBD1. Germline-derived CDR1 and CDR2 are MNHEY and SMNVEV (reference sequence). The CDR3 runs 13 residues. V was pared by 10 bases and J by 2 bases, with 7 bases of the junction left unmatched. The chain's CDR3 is CATNDRGAYEQYF. The CDR3 coding sequence is TGTGCCACGAATGACAGGGGCGCCTACGAGCAGTACTTC.

The V and J genes are TRBV20-1 and TRBJ1-2; maybe TRBD1 (6 bases). V lost 3 bases, J lost 4 bases, and 12 bases lay in between. CDR1 and CDR2 (germline): DFQATT, SNEGSKA (reference sequence). The CDR3 is 13 residues long. The CDR3 reads CSASIQGGYGYTF. The CDR3 nucleotides read TGCAGTGCTAGCATACAGGGAGGCTATGGCTACACCTTC.

This clonotype was picked up one time. The chain carries TRBV7-7 and TRBJ2-1; D may correspond to TRBD1 or TRBD2 (6 bases each). The V end lost 6 bases, the J end lost 6 bases, and 18 bases lay between the germline ends. The CDR3 is made up of 15 amino acids. Germline CDR1 reads SSHAT; CDR2 reads FNYEAQ (reference sequence). The CDR3 here is CASSRLEGGPNEQFF. CDR3 DNA: TGTGCCAGCAGTCGGCTGGAGGGGGGCCCCAATGAGCAGTTCTTC.

At least ten counts were recorded for this clonotype. The chain links TRBV3-1 to TRBJ2-7; 11 bases are a match to TRBD2. V was pared by 1 base and J by 4 bases, with 0 bases of the junction left unmatched. CDR3 size: 14 residues. Germline V gene data show CDR1 as LGHDT and CDR2 as YNNKEL (reference sequence). In DNA, the CDR3 is TGTGCCAGCAGCCAAGGGACTAGCGGGTACGAGCAGTACTTC. It encodes CASSQGTSGYEQYF.

CDR3 DNA sequence: TGTGCTAGTGGTTTGGTCTACGAGCAGTACTTC. Amino acid sequence: CASGLVYEQYF. The chain uses TRBV12-5 and TRBJ2-7; D gene uncertain. Trimming took off 0 bases at V and 3 bases at J, with 0 bases between the two ends. CDR1 is LGHNT, CDR2 FRNRAP, per germline. The CDR3 runs to 11 residues.

This clonotype was counted between two and nine times. The rearrangement joins TRBV12-3 or TRBV12-4 to TRBJ2-4; D remains unclear. V lost 6 bases to trimming and J lost 5 bases, with 8 bases between them. This CDR3 comprises 12 residues. CDR3 sequence (DNA): TGTGCCAGCAGCCCACTTGAAAACATTCAGTACTTC. This codes for CASSPLENIQYF.

The chain couples TRBV12-3 or TRBV12-4 to TRBJ1-2; D is unresolved. Between the trimmed V and J ends, which lost 8 bases and 6 bases, there was a span of 7 bases. CDR3 length equals 10 residues. CDR3 protein: CASGADGYTF. For the CDR3, the DNA is TGTGCCAGCGGCGCGGATGGCTACACCTTC.

The chain couples TRBV5-1 to TRBJ2-3, with 8 nucleotides matching TRBD1. The junction had 8 bases not matched to a gene; V was cut back by 4 bases and J by 1 base. From germline, CDR1 is SGHRS and CDR2 YFSETQ. This CDR3 spans 16 amino acids. Here the CDR3 reads CASSRRTGYGTDTQYF. CDR3 DNA: TGCGCCAGCAGCCGGCGGACAGGGTATGGCACAGATACGCAGTATTTT.

This clonotype has just a few counts. The V and J genes are TRBV29-1 and TRBJ1-2; D uncertain. Germline V CDR1 and CDR2: SQVTM, ANQGSEA. The CDR3 extends over 9 amino acids. V was shortened by 3 bases and J by 6 bases, with 2 bases between the two germline ends. In DNA form, the CDR3 reads TGCAGCGTTGACGATGGCTACACCTTC. Amino acid sequence: CSVDDGYTF.

The chain is built from TRBV21-1 and TRBJ2-3; the table's D call, TRBD1, was not checked against the DNA. TRBV21-1 is labeled a pseudogene. The CDR3 sequence is 14 residues long. CDR3 bases: TGTGCCAGCAGCAAAAGACAGGGCCCAGATACGCAGTATTTT. Protein sequence: CASSKRQGPDTQYF.